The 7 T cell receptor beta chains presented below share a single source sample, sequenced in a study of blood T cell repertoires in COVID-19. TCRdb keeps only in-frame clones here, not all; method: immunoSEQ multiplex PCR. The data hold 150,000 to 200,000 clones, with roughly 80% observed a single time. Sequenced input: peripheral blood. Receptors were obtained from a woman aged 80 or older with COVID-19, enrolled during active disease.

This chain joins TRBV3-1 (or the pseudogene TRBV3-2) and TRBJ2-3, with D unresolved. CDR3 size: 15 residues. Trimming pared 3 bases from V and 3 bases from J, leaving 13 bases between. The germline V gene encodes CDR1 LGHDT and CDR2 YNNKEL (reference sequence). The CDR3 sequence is CASSHTLMRTDTQYF. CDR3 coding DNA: TGTGCCAGCAGCCATACTCTTATGAGGACAGATACGCAGTATTTT.

The CDR3, as DNA: TGTGCCACCAGCAGAGATAGTCAGCCCCAGCATTTT. This codes for CATSRDSQPQHF. V and J are TRBV15 and TRBJ1-5; D call uncertain. Trimming cost V 0 bases and J 6 bases, with 3 bases left between them. Germline V gene sequence: CDR1 LNHNV, CDR2 YYDKDF (reference sequence). This CDR3 region has 12 residues.

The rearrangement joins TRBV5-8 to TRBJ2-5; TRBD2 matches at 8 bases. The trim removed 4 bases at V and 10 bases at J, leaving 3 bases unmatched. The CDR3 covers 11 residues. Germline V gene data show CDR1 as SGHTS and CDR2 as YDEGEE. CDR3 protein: CASSPSGLQYF. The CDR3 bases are TGTGCCAGCAGCCCTAGCGGGCTCCAGTACTTC.

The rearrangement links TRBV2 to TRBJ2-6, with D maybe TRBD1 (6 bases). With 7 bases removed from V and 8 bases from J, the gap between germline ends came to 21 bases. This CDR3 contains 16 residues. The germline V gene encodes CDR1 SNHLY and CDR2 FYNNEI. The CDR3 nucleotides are TGTGCCAGCACCTCCCTGGGACATTCTCCGTCCAACGTCCTGACTTTC. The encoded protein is CASTSLGHSPSNVLTF.

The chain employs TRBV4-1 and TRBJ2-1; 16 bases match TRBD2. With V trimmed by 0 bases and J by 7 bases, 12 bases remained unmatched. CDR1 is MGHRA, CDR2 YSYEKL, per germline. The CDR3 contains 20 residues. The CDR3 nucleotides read TGCGCCAGCAGCCAAGAACCGGGACTAGCGGGAGGGCCTGGTGGAAATGAGCAGTTCTTC. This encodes CASSQEPGLAGGPGGNEQFF.

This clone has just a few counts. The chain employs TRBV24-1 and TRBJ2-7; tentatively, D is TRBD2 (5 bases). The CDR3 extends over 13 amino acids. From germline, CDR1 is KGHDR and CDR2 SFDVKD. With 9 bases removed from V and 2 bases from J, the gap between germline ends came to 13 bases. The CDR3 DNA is TGTGCCACCCGGATTTACGGGACCTACGAGCAGTACTTC. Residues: CATRIYGTYEQYF.

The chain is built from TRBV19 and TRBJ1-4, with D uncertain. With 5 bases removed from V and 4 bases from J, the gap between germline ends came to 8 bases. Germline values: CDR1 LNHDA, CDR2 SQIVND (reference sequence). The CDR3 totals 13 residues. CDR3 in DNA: TGTGCCAGTAGTCGGAGTCTTAATGAAAAACTGTTTTTT. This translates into CASSRSLNEKLFF.